Shown below are 28 T cell receptor beta chains from a single sample sequenced in a study of T cells in Graves' hyperthyroidism and ophthalmopathy. Amplified TCR beta CDR3 regions came from RNA transcripts. HTBI primers were used for first-round RT-PCR of the TCR CDR3. TCRdb re-derived calls from the multiplex PCR reads in MiXCR, one entry per CDR3 protein. The sample shows around 720,000 distinct CDR3 sequences, around 40% of them seen only once. Sequenced sample: blood. Source of these receptors: a woman aged 40-49 years with Graves' hyperthyroidism.

The V gene is TRBV29-1, the J gene TRBJ2-7, with TRBD1 matching 7 bases. Germline lookup yields CDR1 SQVTM and CDR2 ANQGSEA. The CDR3 loop spans 14 amino acids. V shed 3 bases, J shed 6 bases, and the junction held 11 bases outside the gene matches. CDR3 DNA sequence: TGCAGCGTTGAGGTACAGGGGACAACCTGCGAGCAGTACTTC. It specifies CSVEVQGTTCEQYF.

The rearrangement links TRBV11-2 to TRBJ1-6; D may be TRBD1 (5 bases). Trimming stripped 5 bases from V and 12 bases from J, with 8 bases between. Germline-derived CDR1 and CDR2 are SGHAT and FQNNGV. The CDR3 contains 11 residues. In DNA, the CDR3 is TGTGCCAGCAGCGGGGGAGGACCCCTCCACTTT. It yields the protein CASSGGGPLHF.

This rearrangement joins TRBV7-2 to TRBJ2-2; 13 nucleotides line up with TRBD2. V dropped 5 bases and J dropped 6; count of bases not matched to a gene: 12. The CDR3 has 18 amino acids. Germline assignment: CDR1 SGHTA and CDR2 FQGNSA. The CDR3: CASSGELAGGRLSGELFF. The CDR3 bases are TGTGCCAGCAGCGGAGAACTAGCGGGGGGGCGGCTCTCCGGGGAGCTGTTTTTT.

The chain employs TRBV20-1 and TRBJ1-1, with D possibly being TRBD1 (6 bases). Looked up from germline, CDR1 is DFQATT and CDR2 is SNEGSKA (reference sequence). The CDR3 runs 13 residues. V lost 3 bases to trimming and J lost 3 bases, with 11 bases between them. CDR3 in DNA: TGCAGTGCTAGCCTCAGGGGAGACACTGAAGCTTTCTTT. It specifies CSASLRGDTEAFF.

This clonotype came up many times. The chain links TRBV7-9 to TRBJ1-2; D not certain. V lost 5 bases, J lost 2 bases, and 15 bases lay in between. Germline values: CDR1 SEHNR, CDR2 FQNEAQ (reference sequence). The CDR3 totals 15 residues. The CDR3 reads CASSPVQLPNYGYTF. The CDR3 DNA sequence: TGTGCCAGCAGCCCAGTACAACTACCCAACTATGGCTACACCTTC.

The J gene is TRBJ2-5, the V gene TRBV5-1; D is possibly TRBD2 (5 bases). Germline loops: CDR1 SGHRS, CDR2 YFSETQ. V was cut by 7 bases and J by 3 bases, with 13 bases left in between. The CDR3 length is 13 residues. The CDR3 sequence is CASGRRIKETQYF. Written as DNA, the CDR3 is TGCGCCAGCGGGAGACGGATTAAAGAGACCCAGTACTTC.

About this clonotype itself: A junction end diverges from the germline sequence, so it may reflect a read error. The chain uses TRBV9 and TRBJ1-2; D perhaps matches TRBD1 (5 bases). There are 19 residues in the CDR3. CDR1 and CDR2 from the germline V gene are SGDLS and YYNGEE. The DNA for the CDR3 is TGTGCCAGCAGCGTATCTTCGGTGGTGGGGCCAACGACCGTCGATGGCTACGCCTTC. It is translated as CASSVSSVVGPTTVDGYAF.

The V and J genes are TRBV4-1 and TRBJ1-4; 8 nucleotides line up with TRBD1. CDR3 length equals 16 residues. The germline V gene encodes CDR1 MGHRA and CDR2 YSYEKL. The J segment lost 8 bases and the V segment lost 3 bases, leaving 11 bases of the junction unmatched. The CDR3 region has the DNA TGCGCCAGCAGCCACGATTCAGGGGGCTCACCAGAAAAACTGTTTTTT. This gives the protein CASSHDSGGSPEKLFF.

The chain uses TRBV20-1 and TRBJ1-4; D unclear. With 6 bases removed from V and 8 bases from J, the gap between germline ends came to 25 bases. Germline V gives CDR1 DFQATT, CDR2 SNEGSKA (reference sequence). This CDR3 has 16 residues. CDR3 sequence (DNA): TGCAGTGCCCAAGGACCGCCTACGGCTTCAGACGAAAAACTGTTTTTT. This translates into CSAQGPPTASDEKLFF.

The gene calls are TRBV11-1 and TRBJ1-1; D is unclear. Per the germline V gene, CDR1 is SGHAT and CDR2 is FQDESV (reference sequence). Trimming removed 6 bases at V and 0 bases at J, with 20 bases between. The CDR3 spans 17 residues. Here the CDR3 reads CASSYSMRRTVNTEAFF. The CDR3 nucleotides are TGTGCCAGCAGTTACTCGATGAGAAGGACTGTGAACACTGAAGCTTTCTTT.

V gene TRBV24-1 combines with J gene TRBJ2-7, with D possibly matching TRBD1 (7 bases). The V and J ends lost 3 bases and 6 bases respectively, with 17 bases between them. The V gene's germline CDR1 is KGHDR and CDR2 SFDVKD. The CDR3 is 15 residues long. CDR3 in DNA: TGTGCCACCAGTGATCCCTCGACAGGGAGGACCGAGCAGTACTTC. Its protein is CATSDPSTGRTEQYF.

A word on this clonotype: Given a much more abundant clone one base away, this may be a read error. V is TRBV7-9 and J is TRBJ1-1; D perhaps matches TRBD1 (5 bases). The CDR3 extends over 15 amino acids. V lost 5 bases to trimming and J lost 1 base, with 14 bases between them. The germline CDR1 and CDR2 sequences are SEHNR and FQNEAQ (reference sequence). The CDR3 loop is CASSPAWDSNTEAFF. The CDR3 bases are TGTGCCAGCAGCCCCGCCTGGGACTCGAACACTGAAGCTTTCTTT.

This sequence joins TRBV11-2 and TRBJ1-6; unclear D gene. Germline V gives CDR1 SGHAT, CDR2 FQNNGV. The ends were cut back, 5 bases at V and 10 bases at J, with 24 bases in the middle. This CDR3 is 17 amino acids long. CDR3 DNA: TGTGCCAGCAGCCCCCGAACCCCCGGGCCGCGCCTCTCACCCCTCCACTTT. Translating gives CASSPRTPGPRLSPLHF.

This clonotype was seen a few times. The chain joins TRBV11-2 to TRBJ2-5, with D possibly matching TRBD2 (6 bases). CDR1 is SGHAT, CDR2 FQNNGV, per germline. V lost 7 bases and J lost 1, with 10 bases in between. This CDR3 is 13 amino acids long. The CDR3 coding sequence is TGTGCCAGCACCTCGGGGGTCCAAGAGACCCAGTACTTC. This sequence encodes CASTSGVQETQYF.

The chain employs TRBV27 and TRBJ2-7; no firm D call. CDR3 length equals 13 residues. Trimming removed 2 bases from V and 6 bases from J, with 11 bases in between. Germline V CDR1 and CDR2: MNHEY, SMNVEV (reference sequence). In DNA, the CDR3 is TGTGCCAGCAGTTTAGCGGAGTCGGGCGAGCAGTACTTC. Translating it yields CASSLAESGEQYF.

As regards this clonotype: The junction departs from germline at one end; a sequencing error may be responsible. The V call is TRBV10-3, the J call TRBJ2-7; D gene uncertain. CDR1 is ENHRY and CDR2 is SYGVKD in the germline V gene. The length of the CDR3 is 18 residues. The CDR3 coding sequence is TGTGCCAGCAGTTACCGAGACCTTAAGGGCGGCGACTCCTACGAGCAGTACTTC. Translated, it gives CASSYRDLKGGDSYEQYF.

The chain links TRBV5-1 to TRBJ1-2; 7 bases fit TRBD1. The germline gives CDR1 SGHRS, CDR2 YFSETQ. J was trimmed by 3 bases and V by 1 base; bases with no gene match: 12. There are 17 residues in the CDR3. CDR3 loop: CASSLSPGPGQHYGYTF. In nucleotides, the CDR3 is TGCGCCAGCAGCTTGTCCCCAGGACCGGGACAGCACTATGGCTACACCTTC. Complete variable domain (other parts from reference TRBV5-1 and TRBJ1-2): KAGVTQTPRYLIKTRGQQVTLSCSPISGHRSVSWYQQTPGQGLQFLFEYFSETQRNKGNFPGRFSGRQFSNSRSEMNVSTLELGDSALYLCASSLSPGPGQHYGYTFGSGTRLTVV.

This clonotype was recorded only once. One base away lies a much larger clone, so this may be a sequencing read error. This CDR3 is CASSLRAENYGYTF. DNA for the CDR3: TGTGCCAGCAGCTTGAGGGCAGAAAACTATGGCTACACCTTC. This rearrangement joins TRBV7-8 to TRBJ1-2; D uncertain. CDR1 is SGHVS and CDR2 is FQNEAQ in the germline V gene. Trimming left V 3 bases short and J 2 bases short, with 10 bases between. This CDR3 is built from 14 residues.

The CDR3 DNA is TGTGCCAGCACCTTGCTTGGGACCGGGGAGCTGTTTTTT. Encoded protein: CASTLLGTGELFF. The V gene is TRBV12-3 or TRBV12-4, the J gene TRBJ2-2; D call uncertain. Trimming shortened V by 7 bases and J by 5 bases, and 11 bases separated the two germline ends. The CDR3 length is 13 residues.

This clonotype was seen many times. The V gene is TRBV10-3, the J gene TRBJ2-6; 9 nucleotides match TRBD1. The V and J ends lost 6 bases and 2 bases, in that order; junction bases with no gene match: 8. Germline lookup yields CDR1 ENHRY and CDR2 SYGVKD. The CDR3 has 17 amino acids. This CDR3 reads CAISDRGRETGANVLTF. The CDR3 region has the DNA TGTGCCATCAGCGACAGGGGGAGAGAAACTGGGGCCAACGTCCTGACTTTC.

The sample holds many counts of this clonotype. At one boundary the junction diverges from the germline segment, which might be a read error. The gene calls are TRBV7-9 and TRBJ1-2; D is undetermined. In germline, CDR1 is SEHNR, CDR2 FQNEAQ (reference sequence). The length of the CDR3 is 13 residues. For the CDR3, the DNA is TGCGCCAGCAGCTTGGACGGGATATATGGCTACACCTTC. It codes for CASSLDGIYGYTF. Supplemented by reference TRBV7-9 and TRBJ1-2, the full variable domain reads DTGVSQNPRHKITKRGQNVTFRCDPISEHNRLYWYRQTLGQGPEFLTYFQNEAQLEKSRLLSDRFSAERPKGSFSTLEIQRTEQGDSAMYLCASSLDGIYGYTFGSGTRLTVV.

A note on this clonotype: At one end the junction does not follow the germline gene, possibly because of a read error. The chain joins TRBV10-3 to TRBJ1-6, with no clear D. There are 14 residues in the CDR3. Germline V gene lookup returns CDR1 ENHRY and CDR2 SYGVKD. CDR3 protein: CASSYSGVNSPLHF. The CDR3 DNA reads TGTGCCAGCAGTTACTCCGGCGTAAATTCACCCCTCCACTTT.

At least ten counts were recorded for this clonotype. The chain combines TRBV7-8 with TRBJ2-7; D remains unclear. V dropped 0 bases and J dropped 4 bases, with 16 bases sitting between them. The CDR3 is 16 amino acids. Germline loops: CDR1 SGHVS, CDR2 FQNEAQ. The CDR3 spells CASSLASNRLEYEQYF. Here the CDR3 DNA reads TGTGCCAGCAGCTTAGCGAGTAACAGACTGGAGTACGAGCAGTACTTC.

This clonotype was seen once. The chain uses TRBV9 and TRBJ1-1; D perhaps matches TRBD1 (6 bases). Trimming took 8 bases from V and 4 from J, leaving 12 bases between them. Looked up from germline, CDR1 is SGDLS and CDR2 is YYNGEE. This CDR3 contains 12 residues. CDR3 residues: CASTGRITEAFF. The DNA for the CDR3 is TGTGCCAGTACAGGGAGGATCACTGAAGCTTTCTTT. The whole variable domain, filled in from reference TRBV9 and TRBJ1-1, reads DSGVTQTPKHLITATGQRVTLRCSPRSGDLSVYWYQQSLDQGLQFLIQYYNGEERAKGNILERFSAQQFPDLHSELNLSSLELGDSALYFCASTGRITEAFFGQGTRLTVV.

The chain is built from TRBV4-3 and TRBJ1-4; no reliable D call. Germline CDR1 LGHNA, CDR2 YSLEER. Trimming removed 4 bases from V and 4 bases from J, with 10 bases in between. The CDR3 is 14 amino acids. The CDR3, as DNA: TGCGCCAGCAGCCCGTCGACGGTTAATGAAAAACTGTTTTTT. Protein: CASSPSTVNEKLFF.

This clonotype was found a few times. This chain joins TRBV24-1 and TRBJ2-3; 11 nucleotides match TRBD2. Germline-derived CDR1 and CDR2 are KGHDR and SFDVKD. The CDR3 covers 15 residues. Trimming took 5 bases from V and 4 from J; bases not matched to a gene: 4. For the CDR3, the DNA is TGTGCCACCAGTGGCGTAGCGGGAGGGCCAGATACGCAGTATTTT. Translated, it gives CATSGVAGGPDTQYF.

This clonotype was picked up many times. The gene calls are TRBV9 and TRBJ2-5; 9 bases are shared with TRBD2. Germline CDR1 is SGDLS and CDR2 is YYNGEE. The CDR3 consists of 14 residues. V gave up 0 bases and J gave up 5 bases; unmatched junction bases: 2. The CDR3 spells CASSVGLAGETQYF. The CDR3, as DNA: TGTGCCAGCAGCGTAGGGCTAGCGGGGGAGACCCAGTACTTC.

Ten or more counts support this clonotype. V and J are TRBV13 and TRBJ1-5, with D perhaps TRBD1 (6 bases). The CDR3 contains 14 residues. V lost 2 bases to trimming and J lost 11 bases, with 16 bases between them. From germline, CDR1 is PRHDT and CDR2 FYEKMQ (reference sequence). CDR3 nucleotide sequence: TGTGCCAGCAGCTTAAACAGGGACCTAGTAGCCCAGCATTTT. Translation gives CASSLNRDLVAQHF.